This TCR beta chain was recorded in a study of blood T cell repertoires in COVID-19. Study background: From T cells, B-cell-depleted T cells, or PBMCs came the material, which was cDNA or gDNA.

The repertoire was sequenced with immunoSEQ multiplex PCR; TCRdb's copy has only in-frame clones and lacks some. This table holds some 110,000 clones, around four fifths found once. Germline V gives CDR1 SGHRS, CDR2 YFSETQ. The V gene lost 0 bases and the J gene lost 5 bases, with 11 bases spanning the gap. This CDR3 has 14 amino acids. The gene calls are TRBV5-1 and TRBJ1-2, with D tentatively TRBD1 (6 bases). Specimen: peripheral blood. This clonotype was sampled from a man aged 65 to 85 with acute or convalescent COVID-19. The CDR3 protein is CASSLGQVAYGYTF. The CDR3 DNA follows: TGCGCCAGCAGCTTGGGACAGGTTGCGTATGGCTACACCTTC.